At least ten counts were recorded for the clone carrying this TCR beta chain. The data stem from a study of metastatic and nonmetastatic thyroid tumors. Study-wide background: Repertoires from blood and tumor or nodule tissue of malignant and benign thyroid patients were compared.

All patients were treatment-naive before thyroid surgery. CDR1 SEHNR and CDR2 FQNEAQ come from the germline V gene (reference sequence). The CDR3 contains 13 residues. Trimming removed 4 bases from V and 0 bases from J, with 5 bases in between. TCRdb recomputed clones from the PCR reads via MiXCR. In the table there are around 26,000 clones, just under 15% of which are singletons. The V gene is TRBV7-9, the J gene TRBJ2-3; D uncertain. The sequenced sample consisted of blood. This clonotype originated in a female donor with papillary thyroid cancer or a benign thyroid nodule (not recorded which). Some clones in this sample may be carry-over from other donors' samples. CDR3 DNA: TGTGCCAGCAGCTCCCCTAGCACAGATACGCAGTATTTT. It encodes CASSSPSTDTQYF.